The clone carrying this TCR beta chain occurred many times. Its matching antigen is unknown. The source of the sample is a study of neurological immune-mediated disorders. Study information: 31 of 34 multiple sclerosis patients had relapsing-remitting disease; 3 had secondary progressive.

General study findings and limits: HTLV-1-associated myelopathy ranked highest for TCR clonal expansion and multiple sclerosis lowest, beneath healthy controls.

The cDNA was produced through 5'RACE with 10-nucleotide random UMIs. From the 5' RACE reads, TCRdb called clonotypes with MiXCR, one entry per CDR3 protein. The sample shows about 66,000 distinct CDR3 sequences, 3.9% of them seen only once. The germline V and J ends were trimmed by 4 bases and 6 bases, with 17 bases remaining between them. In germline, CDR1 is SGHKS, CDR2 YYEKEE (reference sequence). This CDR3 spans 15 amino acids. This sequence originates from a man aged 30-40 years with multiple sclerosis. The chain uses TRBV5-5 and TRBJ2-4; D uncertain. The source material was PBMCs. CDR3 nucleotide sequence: TGTGCCAGCAGCCCCCCGCTGGCGTTAGGAAACATTCAGTACTTC. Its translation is CASSPPLALGNIQYF.